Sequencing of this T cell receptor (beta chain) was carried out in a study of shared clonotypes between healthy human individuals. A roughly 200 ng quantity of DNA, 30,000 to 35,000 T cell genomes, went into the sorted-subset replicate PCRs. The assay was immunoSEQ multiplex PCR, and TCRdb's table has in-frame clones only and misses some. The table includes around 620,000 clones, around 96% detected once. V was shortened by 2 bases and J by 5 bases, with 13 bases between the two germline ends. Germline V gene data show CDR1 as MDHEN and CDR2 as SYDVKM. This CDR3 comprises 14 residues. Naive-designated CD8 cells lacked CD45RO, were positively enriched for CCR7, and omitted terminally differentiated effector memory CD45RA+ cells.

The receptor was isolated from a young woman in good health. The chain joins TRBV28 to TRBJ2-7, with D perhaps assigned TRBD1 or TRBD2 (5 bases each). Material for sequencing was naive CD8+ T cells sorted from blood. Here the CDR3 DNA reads TGTGCCAGCAGTTTAAAGAGGGGCCCTGACGAGCAGTACTTC. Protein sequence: CASSLKRGPDEQYF. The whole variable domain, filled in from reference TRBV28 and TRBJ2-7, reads DVKVTQSSRYLVKRTGEKVFLECVQDMDHENMFWYRQDPGLGLRLIYFSYDVKMKEKGDIPEGYSVSREKKERFSLILESASTNQTSMYLCASSLKRGPDEQYFGPGTRLTVT.